Listed below are T cell receptor beta chains from one sample, sequenced in a study of T cell repertoires in cytomegalovirus infection. TCRdb reprocessed the reads with MiXCR, giving one entry per CDR3 protein. The sample consists of 300,000 to 400,000 distinct CDR3 sequences, 9.5% of them appearing once. Sequenced material: PBMCs. The receptors come from a human donor in good health (CMV status not recorded). Some clones in this sample may be carry-over from other donors' samples. Each CDR3 is given with its conserved first and last residue. Each record gives: V gene, J gene, clone size, D gene, CDR3 DNA, CDR3 protein. The D gene is left open where the match is weak. For some rows the clone size is stated as once, few or many, or as a class when expanded; others skip it.

TRBV6-2/TRBV6-3,TRBJ2-7,many,NA,TGTGCCAGCAGCACCCCAGCGGGCTCCTACGAGCAGTACTTC,CASSTPAGSYEQYF
TRBV27,TRBJ2-4,NA,NA,TGTGCCAGCTACGGTAGCGGACGCCTGGGGGACATTCAGTACTTC,CASYGSGRLGDIQYF
TRBV5-4,TRBJ2-5,NA,NA,TGTGCCAGCAGAATGACAGGTAGACAAGAGACCCAGTACTTC,CASRMTGRQETQYF
TRBV4-1,TRBJ2-7,NA,TRBD2,TGCGCCAGCAGCCATCCTCACGGGACTAGCGGAGGAAGATACGAGCAGTACTTC,CASSHPHGTSGGRYEQYF
TRBV4-3,TRBJ1-4,few,NA,TGCGCCAGCAGCCAAGACCAGGGGAATGAAAAACTGTTTTTT,CASSQDQGNEKLFF
TRBV7-2,TRBJ2-3,many,TRBD1,TGTGCCAGCAGCCTTATACAGGGGGCAGATACGCAGTATTTT,CASSLIQGADTQYF
TRBV6-1,TRBJ2-7,many,TRBD1,TGTGCCAGCACGGTTCATGGGTTGCTACAGGGGGCCTACGAGCAGTACTTC,CASTVHGLLQGAYEQYF
TRBV11-2,TRBJ2-7,NA,NA,TGTGCCAGCAGCTTAGGGAAGGGCGAGCAGTACTTC,CASSLGKGEQYF
TRBV20-1,TRBJ2-5,few,NA,TGCAGTGCTAGGGACCAACAAGAGACCCAGTACTTC,CSARDQQETQYF
TRBV4-3,TRBJ2-1,NA,TRBD1,TGCGCCAGCAGCCTGGACAGGGCTGTCAATGAGCAGTTCTTC,CASSLDRAVNEQFF
TRBV6-6,TRBJ1-1,NA,NA,TGTGCCAGCAGTTACTCGGAGTGGGGCACTGAAGCTTTCTTT,CASSYSEWGTEAFF
TRBV6-2/TRBV6-3,TRBJ2-2,NA,TRBD2,TGTGCCAGCAGTTACAGCGGGGATAACACCGGGGAGCTGTTTTTT,CASSYSGDNTGELFF
TRBV7-2,TRBJ2-2,many,TRBD1,TGTGCCAGCAGCCCTAGACAGGGACGCACCGGGGAGCTGTTTTTT,CASSPRQGRTGELFF
TRBV20-1,TRBJ2-2,few,TRBD1,TGCAGTGCTCCGGACAGGGTAGCGAACACCGGGGAGCTGTTTTTT,CSAPDRVANTGELFF
TRBV4-1,TRBJ2-7,NA,NA,TGCGCCAGCAGCCAAGATCGGGAATACGAGCAGTACTTC,CASSQDREYEQYF
TRBV28,TRBJ2-3,NA,NA,TGTGCCAGCAGTTCCCGGATGGCTAGGAGCTCAGATACGCAGTATTTT,CASSSRMARSSDTQYF
TRBV12-3/TRBV12-4,TRBJ2-5,many,NA,TGTGCCAGCAGTTTGAGGGGGGGACAAGAGACCCAGTACTTC,CASSLRGGQETQYF
TRBV20-1,TRBJ1-3,many,TRBD1,TGCAGTGCTACAGGGGGATGGAGAACTGAAAACACCATATATTTT,CSATGGWRTENTIYF